This TCR beta chain originates from a study of blood T cells in healthy people across ages. Study summary: The capture of about one barcoded beta molecule per two T cells was achieved by template switching.

The germline CDR1 and CDR2 sequences are LGHDT and YNNKEL (reference sequence). Germline trimming cut 1 base from V and 6 bases from J; bases unmatched to any gene: 7. This CDR3 comprises 15 residues. Through a sample-barcoded 5' primer and a J-beta primer mix, a second PCR was run for roughly 6 to 12 cycles. The template-switch adaptor was a 5' adaptor with 12 random nucleotides. It tagged each cDNA molecule. TCRdb ran MiXCR on the 5' RACE reads and lists one entry per CDR3 protein. This sample yields fewer than 900,000 distinct CDR3 sequences, of which 43% are seen a single time; less than 25% belongs to the top ten.

The V call is TRBV3-1, the J call TRBJ1-1; TRBD1 matches 8 bases. The sequencing input was blood. The origin of this receptor is a woman aged 60-70 years in good health. In DNA form, the CDR3 reads TGTGCCAGCAGCCAAGGACAGGGGTGGGACGCTGAAGCTTTCTTT. Translation gives CASSQGQGWDAEAFF.